Each of the 25 T cell receptor beta chains below was sequenced from the same sample in a study of cytomegalovirus exposure and HLA in healthy donors. Primers: 60 Vbeta forward and 13 Jbeta reverse. Method: immunoSEQ multiplex PCR; TCRdb's copy keeps in-frame clones and lacks some. Here the sample spans roughly 100,000 clones, 80% to 85% being singletons. Source material: PBMCs. The receptors were gathered from a man aged 30 to 39 in good health and CMV-seropositive.

The chain is built from TRBV5-1 and TRBJ2-5; no reliable D call. Judging by the DNA end, TRBJ2-7 fits better; the J call may be wrong. The CDR3 contains 11 residues. The germline V gene has CDR1 SGHRS and CDR2 YFSETQ. The CDR3 region is CASRDFYEQYF. The CDR3 bases are TGCGCCAGCAGAGACTTCTACGAGCAGTACTTC.

The V call is TRBV4-1, the J call TRBJ1-3; TRBD1 agrees at 7 bases. The CDR3 runs 15 residues. The V gene's germline CDR1 is MGHRA and CDR2 YSYEKL. V dropped 4 bases and J dropped 4; count of bases not matched to a gene: 7. The CDR3 is CASSPDRAGGNTIYF. The DNA of the CDR3 is TGCGCCAGCAGCCCCGACAGGGCGGGCGGAAACACCATATATTTT.

The V and J genes are TRBV4-1 and TRBJ2-7; 10 bases map to TRBD1. This CDR3 has 16 residues. The germline V gene encodes CDR1 MGHRA and CDR2 YSYEKL. Trimming cost V 1 base and J 3 bases; bases outside gene matches: 6. In DNA, the CDR3 is TGCGCCAGCAGCCAAGCTCCCGGACAGGGGGGCTACGAGCAGTACTTC. It translates to CASSQAPGQGGYEQYF.

The chain has TRBV7-9 and TRBJ2-1; weak D call: TRBD2 (5 bases). From germline, CDR1 is SEHNR and CDR2 FQNEAQ (reference sequence). The ends were cut back, 6 bases at V and 0 bases at J, with 9 bases in the middle. The CDR3 loop spans 14 amino acids. The CDR3 DNA sequence: TGTGCCAGCAGTACGGGGAGCTCCTACAATGAGCAGTTCTTC. It specifies CASSTGSSYNEQFF.

V gene TRBV2 combines with J gene TRBJ2-1; 8 nucleotides agree with TRBD2. Losses at the gene ends were 7 bases for V and 6 bases for J; bases not matched to a gene: 11. From germline, CDR1 is SNHLY and CDR2 FYNNEI. The CDR3 consists of 15 residues. The CDR3 region is CASNLGGAGFNEQFF. The CDR3 nucleotides read TGTGCCAGCAACCTCGGGGGGGCTGGTTTCAATGAGCAGTTCTTC.

This chain connects TRBV2 to TRBJ1-5; possible D gene TRBD1, 6 bases. Germline V gene lookup returns CDR1 SNHLY and CDR2 FYNNEI. This CDR3 has 16 residues. Deletions cut 6 bases from V and 2 bases from J, with 17 bases between. The CDR3 reads CASSGGPVLGNQPQHF. The CDR3, as DNA: TGTGCCAGCAGCGGGGGGCCGGTTTTGGGCAATCAGCCCCAGCATTTT. Full variable domain (remainder filled in from reference TRBV2 and TRBJ1-5): EPEVTQTPSHQVTQMGQEVILRCVPISNHLYFYWYRQILGQKVEFLVSFYNNEISEKSEIFDDQFSVERPDGSNFTLKIRSTKLEDSAMYFCASSGGPVLGNQPQHFGDGTRLSIL.

The chain links TRBV5-4 to TRBJ1-2; 8 nucleotides match TRBD1. The CDR3 consists of 14 residues. V shed 0 bases and J 5 bases; nucleotides not matched to a gene: 3. The V gene's germline CDR1 is SGHNT and CDR2 YYREEE (reference sequence). DNA of the CDR3: TGTGCCAGCAGCTTGGACAGGGGGGGGTATGGCTACACCTTC. Translated: CASSLDRGGYGYTF.

This sequence joins TRBV5-1 and TRBJ2-5, with D perhaps matching TRBD1 (5 bases). The V gene's germline CDR1 is SGHRS and CDR2 YFSETQ. V lost 0 bases, J lost 4 bases, and 10 bases lay in between. The CDR3 consists of 14 residues. The CDR3 loop is CASSLDRRVETQYF. The CDR3 DNA reads as TGCGCCAGCAGCTTGGACCGCAGGGTAGAGACCCAGTACTTC.

The chain joins TRBV9 to TRBJ2-7; TRBD1 might be the D (5 bases). CDR1 SGDLS and CDR2 YYNGEE come from the germline V gene. With 4 bases removed from V and 6 bases from J, the gap between germline ends came to 14 bases. There are 13 residues in the CDR3. CDR3 amino acids: CASSFQGVGEQYF. Written as DNA, the CDR3 is TGTGCCAGCAGCTTCCAGGGTGTCGGCGAGCAGTACTTC.

This clone was recorded a few times. V usage is TRBV29-1 and J usage is TRBJ1-4; TRBD1 matches 7 bases. The germline V gene encodes CDR1 SQVTM and CDR2 ANQGSEA. CDR3 length: 15 amino acids. The ends lost 4 bases at V and 4 bases at J; junction bases unmatched: 9. The CDR3 sequence: CSVVTSGQLNEKLFF. Written as DNA, the CDR3 is TGCAGCGTTGTTACATCGGGACAGCTTAATGAAAAACTGTTTTTT.

V is TRBV4-2 and J is TRBJ2-1; 7 positions agree with TRBD2. The CDR3 contains 17 residues. The V segment lost 0 bases and the J segment 2 bases; nucleotides outside the gene matches: 7. Germline lookup yields CDR1 LGHNA and CDR2 YNFKEQ. The CDR3 region has the DNA TGTGCCAGCAGCCAAGATCCGGGAGGACTAGCCTACAATGAGCAGTTCTTC. Translation: CASSQDPGGLAYNEQFF.

The CDR3 DNA reads as TGTGCCAGCAGTGACAGGGTTGATTCACCCCTCCACTTT. Translated, it gives CASSDRVDSPLHF. The chain links TRBV6-1 to TRBJ1-6; perhaps TRBD1 as D (5 bases). The ends were cut back, 3 bases at V and 8 bases at J, with 8 bases in the middle. From germline, CDR1 is MNHNS and CDR2 SASEGT. This CDR3 contains 13 residues.

The V call is TRBV30, the J call TRBJ1-2, with a tentative D call TRBD1 (5 bases). This CDR3 spans 15 amino acids. V lost 1 base, J lost 2 bases, and 14 bases lay in between. CDR1 is GTSNPN, CDR2 SVGIG, per germline (reference sequence). The CDR3 DNA reads TGTGCCTGGAGTGCCCCTTGGGGCCAGAACTATGGCTACACCTTC. It translates to CAWSAPWGQNYGYTF.

This sequence joins TRBV30 and TRBJ2-3, with D perhaps matching TRBD2 (6 bases). V gave up 3 bases and J gave up 2 bases, with 15 bases separating them. Germline CDR1 GTSNPN, CDR2 SVGIG (reference sequence). The CDR3 runs 15 residues. The CDR3 sequence: CAWRRGASSTDTQYF. Written as DNA, the CDR3 is TGTGCCTGGAGACGCGGGGCCTCATCCACAGATACGCAGTATTTT.

The chain links TRBV7-6 to TRBJ2-1; perhaps TRBD2 as D (5 bases). V was pared by 5 bases and J by 9 bases, with 8 bases between. The CDR3 runs 11 residues. Germline V CDR1 and CDR2: SGHVS, FNYEAQ. In DNA, the CDR3 is TGTGCCAGCAGCGAGAGCGGTGAGCAGTTCTTC. It codes for CASSESGEQFF.

V and J are TRBV11-2 and TRBJ2-2, with 12 bases aligning to TRBD2. The germline CDR1 and CDR2 sequences are SGHAT and FQNNGV. Trimming took 4 bases from V and 2 from J; bases not matched to a gene: 5. The CDR3 covers 17 residues. The CDR3 coding sequence is TGTGCCAGCAGCTCGGGACTAGCGGGCTACAACACCGGGGAGCTGTTTTTT. It specifies CASSSGLAGYNTGELFF.

CDR3 nucleotide sequence: TGTGCCTGGGGACCGGGAACAAACATTCAGTACTTC. Protein product: CAWGPGTNIQYF. This rearrangement joins TRBV30 to TRBJ2-4, with D tentatively TRBD2 (5 bases). There are 12 residues in the CDR3. V was pared by 5 bases and J by 6 bases, with 11 bases between. Germline values: CDR1 GTSNPN, CDR2 SVGIG (reference sequence).

V gene TRBV5-1 combines with J gene TRBJ1-2; 7 positions agree with TRBD1. The CDR3 has 15 amino acids. CDR1 and CDR2 (germline): SGHRS, YFSETQ. V shed 4 bases and J 0 bases; nucleotides not matched to a gene: 6. As DNA, the CDR3 is TGCGCCAGCAGCAGGGGACAGAGCGCTAACTATGGCTACACCTTC. Protein product: CASSRGQSANYGYTF. The variable domain in full, with the rest retrieved from reference TRBV5-1 and TRBJ1-2, is KAGVTQTPRYLIKTRGQQVTLSCSPISGHRSVSWYQQTPGQGLQFLFEYFSETQRNKGNFPGRFSGRQFSNSRSEMNVSTLELGDSALYLCASSRGQSANYGYTFGSGTRLTVV.

V and J are TRBV5-4 and TRBJ2-7; D is possibly TRBD2 (6 bases). V dropped 0 bases and J dropped 0 bases, with 10 bases sitting between them. Germline CDR1 and CDR2: SGHNT and YYREEE (reference sequence). The CDR3 has 15 amino acids. The CDR3 DNA follows: TGTGCCAGCAGCTTGGACGGGGGTACCTCCTACGAGCAGTACTTC. This gives the protein CASSLDGGTSYEQYF.

V usage is TRBV2 and J usage is TRBJ1-6, with D possibly being TRBD1 (5 bases). The CDR3 runs to 17 residues. V was trimmed by 6 bases and J by 6 bases, leaving 21 bases between them. Germline-derived CDR1 and CDR2 are SNHLY and FYNNEI. The CDR3 DNA follows: TGTGCCAGCAGGAAAGTAACAGGCGTTATAGTTAATTCACCCCTCCACTTT. Encoded protein: CASRKVTGVIVNSPLHF.

The chain carries TRBV19 and TRBJ1-5; 8 bases match TRBD1. After removal of 4 bases from V and 3 bases from J, the junction contained 5 bases not matched to a gene. CDR1 and CDR2 (germline): LNHDA, SQIVND (reference sequence). CDR3 length equals 15 residues. The CDR3 DNA reads as TGTGCCAGTAGTAGAGGGACAGGCCTCAATCAGCCCCAGCATTTT. Residues: CASSRGTGLNQPQHF. Using reference TRBV19 and TRBJ1-5 for the parts outside the CDR3, the full variable domain is DGGITQSPKYLFRKEGQNVTLSCEQNLNHDAMYWYRQDPGQGLRLIYYSQIVNDFQKGDIAEGYSVSREKKESFPLTVTSAQKNPTAFYLCASSRGTGLNQPQHFGDGTRLSIL.

The rearrangement uses TRBV19 and TRBJ2-3; no reliable D call. CDR1 and CDR2 from the germline V gene are LNHDA and SQIVND (reference sequence). This CDR3 comprises 11 residues. Trimming cost V 3 bases and J 6 bases, with 4 bases left between them. Written as DNA, the CDR3 is TGTGCCAGTAGTATGAGTGATACGCAGTATTTT. This codes for CASSMSDTQYF.

This rearrangement joins TRBV5-1 to TRBJ1-1; D may be TRBD1 (5 bases). The CDR3 has 13 residues. The germline CDR1 and CDR2 sequences are SGHRS and YFSETQ. V was trimmed by 4 bases and J by 4 bases, leaving 11 bases between them. CDR3 in amino acids: CASSHQGGTEAFF. CDR3 in DNA: TGCGCCAGCAGCCATCAGGGTGGCACTGAAGCTTTCTTT.

This clone was picked up a small number of times. J is TRBJ1-1 and V is TRBV6-5; the D gene is possibly TRBD1 (6 bases). The germline V and J ends were trimmed by 4 bases and 4 bases, with 10 bases remaining between them. CDR3 length: 13 residues. CDR1 is MNHEY, CDR2 SVGAGI, per germline. CDR3 protein: CASSWNRATEAFF. CDR3 in DNA: TGTGCCAGCAGTTGGAACAGGGCCACTGAAGCTTTCTTT.

The chain combines TRBV19 with TRBJ2-7; 10 bases are a match to TRBD1. V shed 0 bases and J 3 bases; nucleotides not matched to a gene: 8. The CDR3 is 17 residues long. Germline loops: CDR1 LNHDA, CDR2 SQIVND (reference sequence). The CDR3 nucleotides are TGTGCCAGTAGTATAGATGGGACCGGGACAGGGGTCTACGAGCAGTACTTC. This codes for CASSIDGTGTGVYEQYF. The full variable domain, rest sourced from reference TRBV19 and TRBJ2-7, is DGGITQSPKYLFRKEGQNVTLSCEQNLNHDAMYWYRQDPGQGLRLIYYSQIVNDFQKGDIAEGYSVSREKKESFPLTVTSAQKNPTAFYLCASSIDGTGTGVYEQYFGPGTRLTVT.